The T cell receptor (beta chain) under discussion was sequenced for a study of CD8 T cells in Susac syndrome. Reverse transcription of about 0.5 to 1 ug RNA was carried out with random hexamers. The amplification used immunoSEQ multiplex PCR on TCR beta CDR3; it spanned 54 Vbeta and 13 Jbeta. TCRdb re-analysed the immunoSEQ multiplex PCR reads in MiXCR, keeping a single row per CDR3 protein. The table records about 240,000 distinct CDR3 sequences, about 95% of them present only once. Trimming took 7 bases from V and 5 from J, leaving 17 bases between them. Germline V gene sequence: CDR1 GTSNPN, CDR2 SVGIG (reference sequence). CDR3 length: 13 residues.

The receptor was isolated from a human donor with Susac syndrome. Sequencing input: CD4+ T cells from PBMCs. V gene TRBV30 combines with J gene TRBJ1-2; D is uncertain. Written as DNA, the CDR3 is TGTGCCTACCGAAAGTGTGTCCAGTATGGCTACACCTTC. This codes for CAYRKCVQYGYTF. Combining the CDR3 with reference TRBV30 and TRBJ1-2 gives the whole variable domain SQTIHQWPATLVQPVGSPLSLECTVEGTSNPNLYWYRQAAGRGLQLLFYSVGIGQISSEVPQNLSASRPQDRQFILSSKKLLLSDSGFYLCAYRKCVQYGYTFGSGTRLTVV.